These T cell receptor beta chains were read from a single sample in a study of blood T cell repertoires in COVID-19. Profiling relied on immunoSEQ multiplex PCR, and the TCRdb table lists in-frame clones only, not all of them. The sample has 200,000 to 250,000 clones, more than 80% seen once. The sample consisted of peripheral blood. The source of these receptors is an elderly woman with COVID-19, enrolled during active disease. The CDR3 runs from the conserved cysteine through the conserved F or W. A D gene is named only where the DNA matches it firmly. Rows give clone size only sometimes, using once, few, many, or a class for an expanded clone.

d_call	j_call	clone_size	v_call	cdr3_aa	cdr3_nt
TRBD1	TRBJ2-2	-	TRBV3-1/TRBV3-2	CASSGQGAGTGELFF	TGTGCCAGCAGCGGACAGGGGGCAGGGACCGGGGAGCTGTTTTTT
-	TRBJ1-1	-	TRBV5-4	CASSLGGGNTEAFF	TGTGCCAGCAGCTTGGGGGGGGGAAACACTGAAGCTTTCTTT
TRBD2	TRBJ2-1	-	TRBV5-5	CASRGTSGRGEQFF	TGTGCCAGCAGGGGGACTAGCGGGAGGGGTGAGCAGTTCTTC
-	TRBJ1-1	-	TRBV28	CASRPPRGEGNTEAFF	TGTGCCAGCAGGCCTCCCAGGGGAGAGGGGAACACTGAAGCTTTCTTT
-	TRBJ1-1	-	TRBV7-3	CASSSLDLVSGEAFF	TGTGCCAGCAGCTCATTAGACCTCGTCTCGGGTGAAGCTTTCTTT
-	TRBJ2-5	-	TRBV5-1	CASSRDLRGETQYF	TGCGCCAGCAGCCGGGACTTAAGGGGAGAGACCCAGTACTTC
TRBD2	TRBJ2-2	-	TRBV3-1/TRBV3-2	CASSPKGTSGNTGELFF	TGTGCCAGCAGCCCCAAAGGGACTAGCGGAAACACCGGGGAGCTGTTTTTT
TRBD1	TRBJ1-2	-	TRBV6-5	CASTRGQGELYGYTF	TGTGCCAGCACCCGGGGACAGGGGGAGCTTTATGGCTACACCTTC
-	TRBJ1-1	-	TRBV28	CASRATLNTEAFF	TGTGCCAGCAGAGCCACTTTGAACACTGAAGCTTTCTTT
TRBD1	TRBJ1-5	-	TRBV28	CASSPGQASNQPQHF	TGTGCCAGCAGCCCCGGACAGGCCTCCAATCAGCCCCAGCATTTT
TRBD1	TRBJ1-2	-	TRBV5-1	CASSLTRGPDYGYTF	TGCGCCAGCAGTTTGACTAGGGGGCCGGACTATGGCTACACCTTC
-	TRBJ2-3	-	TRBV28	CASSRPWASDTQYF	TGTGCCAGCAGTCGCCCGTGGGCTTCTGATACGCAGTATTTT
-	TRBJ1-2	-	TRBV7-9	CASSPGSANYGYTF	TGTGCCAGCAGCCCCGGGTCAGCTAACTATGGCTACACCTTC
TRBD1	TRBJ2-6	-	TRBV2	CASSAPSGGASGANVLTF	TGTGCCAGCAGCGCTCCCTCAGGGGGCGCGTCTGGGGCCAACGTCCTGACTTTC
TRBD1	TRBJ1-5	-	TRBV18	CASSPGQGGQPQHF	TGTGCCAGCTCACCCGGACAGGGGGGTCAGCCCCAGCATTTT
-	TRBJ1-5	once	TRBV19	CASSILQQGSFSQPQHF	TGTGCCAGTAGTATCCTACAGCAAGGATCGTTTTCTCAGCCCCAGCATTTT
-	TRBJ1-4	-	TRBV5-5	CASSLGLSLSGKLFF	TGTGCCAGCAGCTTGGGACTGTCCCTATCCGGGAAACTGTTTTTT
-	TRBJ1-6	-	TRBV11-1	CASSLEGHLLHF	TGTGCCAGCAGCTTAGAGGGACACCTACTCCACTTT
-	TRBJ1-1	-	TRBV7-3	CASRGGMNTEAFF	TGTGCCAGCAGGGGGGGAATGAACACTGAAGCTTTCTTT
TRBD1	TRBJ1-2	-	TRBV6-1	CASGQGLDGYTF	TGTGCCAGCGGACAGGGGTTAGATGGCTACACCTTC
TRBD1	TRBJ2-7	few	TRBV5-4	CASSVGTGPSYEQYF	TGTGCCAGCAGCGTCGGGACAGGGCCCTCCTACGAGCAGTACTTC
TRBD1	TRBJ1-5	-	TRBV7-9	CASSWGQGDSNQPQHF	TGTGCCAGCAGCTGGGGACAGGGCGACAGCAATCAGCCCCAGCATTTT